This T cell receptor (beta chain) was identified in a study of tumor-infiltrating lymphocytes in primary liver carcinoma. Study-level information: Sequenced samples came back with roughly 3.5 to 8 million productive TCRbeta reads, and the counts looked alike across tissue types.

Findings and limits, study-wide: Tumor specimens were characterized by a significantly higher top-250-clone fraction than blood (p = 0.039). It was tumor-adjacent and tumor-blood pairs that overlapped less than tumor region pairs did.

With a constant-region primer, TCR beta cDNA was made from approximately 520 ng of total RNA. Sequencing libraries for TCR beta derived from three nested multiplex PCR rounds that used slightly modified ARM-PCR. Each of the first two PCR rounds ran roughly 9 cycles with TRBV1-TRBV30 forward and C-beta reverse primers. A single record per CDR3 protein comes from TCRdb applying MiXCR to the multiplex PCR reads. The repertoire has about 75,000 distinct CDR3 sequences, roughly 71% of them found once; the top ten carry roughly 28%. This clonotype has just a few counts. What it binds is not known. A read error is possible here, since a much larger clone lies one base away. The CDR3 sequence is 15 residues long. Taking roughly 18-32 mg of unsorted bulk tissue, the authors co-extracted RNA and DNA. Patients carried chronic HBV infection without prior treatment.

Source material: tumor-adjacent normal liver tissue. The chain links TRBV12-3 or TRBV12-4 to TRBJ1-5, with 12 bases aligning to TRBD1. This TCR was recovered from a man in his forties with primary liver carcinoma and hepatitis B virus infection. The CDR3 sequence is CTSRFGTGGHQPQHF. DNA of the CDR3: TGTACCAGCAGATTCGGGACAGGGGGCCATCAGCCCCAGCATTTT.